This TCR beta chain emerged from a study of cytomegalovirus exposure and HLA in healthy donors (dated by TCRdb to between 2016 and 2019). For the wider study: An earlier analysis of roughly 500 of the donors reported roughly 300 Gb of sequence data and around 100 million unique TCR beta sequences obtained from 150 million to 200 million T cells. Donor age, sex, ethnicity and CMV serostatus were compiled alongside the repertoire data. HLA typing covered class I and class II loci at four-digit resolution. In the later analysis, no new phenotypic data were used to find candidate immune exposures; instead, reliance was placed on TCR beta sequences and their occurrence across donors. Four or five DR-DQ haplotypes were handled as single units for association and clustering because linkage in the cohort was strong. Typing coverage varied by locus: 629-630 donors for A, B, C, DRB1 and DQB1; 500 to 550 for DQA1; approximately 610 for DPA1; roughly 450 for DPB1. To predict cytomegalovirus infection status, the study combined high-throughput TCR immunosequencing, statistical association of individual TCRs with disease status, and machine learning. A later genetic analysis used genome-wide SNP genotypes for about 60% of the roughly 700 donors, treating that subset as a discovery cohort. Using immunosequencing, the study profiled T cell repertoires from around 680 subjects and related those repertoires to cytomegalovirus serostatus. The study aimed to test whether cataloging public T cell receptors could reveal signatures of past pathogen exposure. Across under 500 genotyped donors of the cohort, an average of about 200,000 unique TCR beta nucleotide sequences per donor were sequenced, and 15% to 20% of those sequences were non-productive. A later analysis re-analyzed previously published TCR beta repertoires from 500 to 700 donors and added high-resolution HLA genotyping to study TCR occurrence patterns. Along with the approximately 670-subject first cohort, a separate validation cohort of over a hundred different subjects was used. The genetic ancestry cluster associated with self-reported Caucasian donors included around 76% of the roughly 380 genotyped donors. An early release that covered about 640 HLA-typed donors contained about 290 gigabases of sequencing data and tens of millions of unique TCR sequences. To decide whether each TCR beta V gene segment behaved as functional or pseudogenic, an earlier analysis of nearly 600 of the donors relied on high-throughput TCR beta sequencing. Every repertoire in the discovery cohort had been generated on one and the same sequencing platform.

With respect to this clone: Its antigen is unknown. Per-base qualities were not stored, and no clone one base away is much larger.

The cohort consisted of 670 or so healthy bone marrow donors. At the time of sampling, every cohort member was nominally healthy, though immune exposures that went unrecorded were likely present. The donor was CMV seropositive and belonged to the group of more than 250 seropositive cohort members. A peripheral blood sample was collected from each donor, and TCR beta sequencing was performed on peripheral blood mononuclear cells. The Qiagen DNeasy Blood Extraction Kit was used to extract genomic DNA from the blood cell samples. Library construction relied on the immunoSEQ multiplex PCR assay. The multiplex PCR relied on a mix of 60 forward primers for TCR Vbeta segments and 13 reverse primers for TCR Jbeta segments. A multiplex PCR assay on genomic DNA amplified the CDR3 region of rearranged TCR beta genes. The amplified TCR beta libraries were sequenced on the Illumina HiSeq System as 87-base-pair reads. The authors' analysis ran thus. A later analysis tallied roughly 80 million unique TCR beta chains across the 666 repertoires, and about 10 million of those chains were shared by two or more donors. A nearest-neighbor algorithm error-corrected the raw reads and collapsed the reads into unique sequences, merging closely related sequences to remove PCR and sequencing errors. Alignment of CDR3 sequences to IMGT reference sequences was used to assign V, D and J gene segments. Each retained sequence needed at least a six-nucleotide match to both a V gene segment and a J gene segment. A rearrangement was called productive if the CDR3 had no stop codons and remained in frame with V and J, and every other rearrangement was called non-productive. Following IMGT convention, CDR3 was defined as the stretch from the second conserved V-encoded cysteine up to the conserved J-encoded phenylalanine. In an earlier analysis of some 550 of the donors, sequences lacking an unambiguous match to a single V gene segment were excluded. An earlier analysis of a few hundred of the donors called V segments functional above 56.7% productive rearrangements and segregating when the between-donor standard deviation exceeded 5%. A statistical classification framework was developed to diagnose cytomegalovirus status using the catalog of TCR beta chain sequences. In a later analysis, TCR nucleotide sequences were compared against IMGT/GENE-DB human TR gene sequences so that V and J genes could be assigned. In a later analysis, CDR3 sequences and most-parsimonious VDJ recombination scenarios were assigned using the TCRdist pipeline. A later analysis defined each TCR beta chain by its CDR3 amino acid sequence plus V-gene family, and excluded reads lacking a unique V-gene family. As a way to deal with suspected cross-contamination and a sequencing artifact, a later analysis dropped approximately 590 nucleotide sequences that were highly shared and had low generation probability. For each public chain, a later analysis derived a clonal expansion index from normalized ranks of inferred template counts within each repertoire. Generation probabilities in a later analysis came from a VDJ recombination model fitted to out-of-frame rearrangements, and those results were checked against IGoR. Hypergeometric tests were used in a later analysis to score TCR-TCR, TCR-HLA and TCR-CMV co-occurrence, with a repertoire-size bias correction applied to the TCR pairs. In a later analysis, false discovery rates were estimated by permuting HLA or CMV assignments 20 times. A later analysis grouped co-occurring TCRs with DBSCAN, adding TCRdist sequence similarity when clustering within HLA-allele-positive subsets. Repertoires with fewer than 30,000 or more than 120,000 public chains, plus five repertoires with anomalous nucleotide sharing, were excluded from co-occurrence clustering. In TCRdb, the immuneACCESS table is reduced to in-frame sequences with V and J assigned. These tables do not hold every clone; where another copy was compared, an unresolved V gene accounts for under half, and the others remain unexplained. V and J calls and clone size are as listed in that table; D and trimming were resolved from the DNA. Counted in this sample were roughly 180,000 clones; around 80% of them appeared once. The top ten constitute roughly 7.8% of the sample.

Overall results and qualifications from the work: A later analysis reported that several top co-occurrence clusters appeared linked to parvovirus B19, influenza, CMV and Epstein-Barr virus. The classifier was reported to diagnose cytomegalovirus status with high specificity and sensitivity in both the original and validation cohorts. Some IMGT-functional V segments, including TRBV6-2 and TRBV6-3, could not be told apart with the 87-base-pair reads, so those segments were excluded. A later genetic analysis reported fewer N-insertions in productive TCRs among donors in an Asian-associated ancestry cluster than the roughly 690-donor mean. The earlier analysis of approximately 540 of the donors excluded approximately 17 rarely observed V segments, including chromosome 9 orphons, because counts were too low. In an earlier analysis of around 600 of the donors, most TCR beta V segments appeared in productive rearrangements about 87% or about 30% of the time, broadly matching IMGT annotations. A further reported finding was that TCR beta sequences accurately predicted the HLA-A and HLA-B alleles for most subjects in the first cohort. According to the authors, the approach could potentially be generalized to other disease states and immunological phenotypes. A later analysis found that most CMV-associated TCR beta chains appeared HLA-restricted, with HLA associations seemingly driven largely by CMV exposure. In a later analysis, HLA-associated TCR beta chains were found to be more clonally expanded and to have lower generation probabilities than equally common non-associated chains. Immune exposure information for the cohort was limited to CMV serostatus. Linkage disequilibrium might explain the correlated functional status among segregating V segments, but an unknown experimental factor could not be ruled out. Specific HLA alleles were associated with roughly 17,000 TCR beta sequences at a false discovery rate of 0.05 in a later analysis. A total of fewer than 200 TCR beta chains were listed by the study as associated with cytomegalovirus. HLA typing was unavailable for some donors at each locus, so association tests used only the typed subset. A later analysis found that TCR association rates varied across HLA loci, with DRB1 alleles showing the most associated TCRs and HLA-C alleles the fewest. Presence/absence analyses assumed roughly uniform sequencing depth across donors, an assumption that may not hold. An association between a missense DCLRE1C variant and V-gene and J-gene trimming of TCR beta chains was found in a later genetic analysis and replicated in an independent cohort. When HLA alleles, especially DR and DQ, strongly co-occurred, TCR associations were difficult to assign to individual alleles. A cluster of highly shared sequence variants was judged likely to be a technical artifact of the sequencing pipeline. The cohort was sequenced for TCR beta chains only, and without alpha or paired-chain data the features that could be detected were limited. While some public TCRs were present in many individuals, most TCR sequences turned up only very rarely across donors. A few of the identified cytomegalovirus-associated TCR beta chains were confirmed in vitro to be specific for cytomegalovirus antigens.

Sequences MDHEN (CDR1) and SYDVKM (CDR2) are obtained from the germline V gene. The CDR3 runs 16 amino acids, cysteine and phenylalanine included. Left in the record is the CDR3 DNA by itself, 48 bases read in frame from the first base. Trimming removed 4 bases from V and 7 bases from J; the gene matches leave 11 bases unexplained. The chain employs TRBV28 and TRBJ1-4, with 8 junctional bases fitting TRBD1. The clonotype originates from a middle-aged woman in good health and CMV-seropositive. Sequenced material: PBMCs. The bases read TGTGCCAGCAGTTCGCCCCCCCGGACAGGGTCTGAAAAACTGTTTTTT. This is translated as CASSSPPRTGSEKLFF.